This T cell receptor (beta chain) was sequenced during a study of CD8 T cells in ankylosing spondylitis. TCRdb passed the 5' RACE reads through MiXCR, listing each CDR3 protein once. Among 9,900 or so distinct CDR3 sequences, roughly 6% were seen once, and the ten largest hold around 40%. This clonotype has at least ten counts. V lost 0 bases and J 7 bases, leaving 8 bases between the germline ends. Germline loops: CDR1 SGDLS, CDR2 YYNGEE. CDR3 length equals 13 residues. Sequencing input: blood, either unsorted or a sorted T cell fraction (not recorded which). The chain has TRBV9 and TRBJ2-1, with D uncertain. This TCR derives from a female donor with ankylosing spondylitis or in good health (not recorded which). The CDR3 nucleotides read TGTGCCAGCAGCGTAGATAAGGAGAATGAGCAGTTCTTC. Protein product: CASSVDKENEQFF.